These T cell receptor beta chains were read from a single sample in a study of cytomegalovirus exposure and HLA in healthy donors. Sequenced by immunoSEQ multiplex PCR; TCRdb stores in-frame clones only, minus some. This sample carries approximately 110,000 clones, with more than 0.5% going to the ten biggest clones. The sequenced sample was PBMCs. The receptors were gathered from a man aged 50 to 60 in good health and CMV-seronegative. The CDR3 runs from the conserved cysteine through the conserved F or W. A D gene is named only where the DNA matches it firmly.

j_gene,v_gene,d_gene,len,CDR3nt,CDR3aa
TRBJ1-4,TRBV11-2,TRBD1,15,TGTGCCAGCAGCTCCGAGAGGACAGGGGGTGAAAAACTGTTTTTT,CASSSERTGGEKLFF
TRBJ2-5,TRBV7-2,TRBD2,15,TGTGCCAGCAGCGTAACTAGCGGGAAGGGAGAGACCCAGTACTTC,CASSVTSGKGETQYF
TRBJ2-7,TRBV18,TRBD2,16,TGTGCCAGCTCACCATCAGCTAGCGGGAGCTCCTACGAGCAGTACTTC,CASSPSASGSSYEQYF
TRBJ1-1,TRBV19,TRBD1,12,TGTGCCAGTAATAGGGGACAGGTTGAAGCTTTCTTT,CASNRGQVEAFF
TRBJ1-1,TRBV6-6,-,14,TGTGCCAGCAATACCTGGGGCAGCAACACTGAAGCTTTCTTT,CASNTWGSNTEAFF
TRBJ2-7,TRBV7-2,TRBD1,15,TGTGCCAGCAGCTTAGCGGGACAGGGGACCTACGAGCAGTACTTC,CASSLAGQGTYEQYF
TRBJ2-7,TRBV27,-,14,TGTGCCAGCAGTTTACTACAGGGAGTCAGCGAGCAGTACTTC,CASSLLQGVSEQYF
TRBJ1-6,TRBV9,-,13,TGTGCCAGCAAGGCAGGGGAGAATTCACCCCTCCACTTT,CASKAGENSPLHF
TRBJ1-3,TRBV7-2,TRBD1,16,TGTGCCAGCAGCCCGGGACAGGCGGGCTCTGGAAACACCATATATTTT,CASSPGQAGSGNTIYF
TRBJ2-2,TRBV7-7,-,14,TGTGCTAGCAGCTTTGATCTAAACACCGGGGAGCTGTTTTTT,CASSFDLNTGELFF
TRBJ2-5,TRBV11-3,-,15,TGTGCCAGCAGCTCTCCTGGAGGGCCGGCGGAGACCCAGTACTTC,CASSSPGGPAETQYF
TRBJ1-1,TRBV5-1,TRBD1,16,TGCGCCAGCAGCAACACCGGGACAGAGTTGGGACTTGAAGCTTTCTTT,CASSNTGTELGLEAFF
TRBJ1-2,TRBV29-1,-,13,TGCAGCGTTGAACGCCCCGAGGATCTTGGCTACACCTTC,CSVERPEDLGYTF
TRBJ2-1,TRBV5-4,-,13,TGTGCCAGCAGCCTGGACTCTTACAATGAGCAGTTCTTC,CASSLDSYNEQFF
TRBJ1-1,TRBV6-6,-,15,TGTGCCAGCAGTCCCAACATACAGGGTAACACTGAAGCTTTCTTT,CASSPNIQGNTEAFF
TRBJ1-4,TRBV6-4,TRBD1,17,TGTGCCAGCAGTGACTCCACCCACAGGGGGCGAGGGGAAAAACTGTTTTTT,CASSDSTHRGRGEKLFF
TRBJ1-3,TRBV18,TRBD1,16,TGTGCCAGCTCACCTATGGGGACAGGGATTGGAAACACCATATATTTT,CASSPMGTGIGNTIYF
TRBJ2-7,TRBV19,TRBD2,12,TGTGCCAGTGGGACTAGCGGCTACGAGCAGTACTTC,CASGTSGYEQYF
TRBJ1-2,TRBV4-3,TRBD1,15,TGCGCCAGCAGCCACGAGGTAGGGGGCCGCTATGGCTACACCTTC,CASSHEVGGRYGYTF
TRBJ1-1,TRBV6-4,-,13,TGTGCCAGCAGTGTGGAGGGCCACACTGAAGCTTTCTTT,CASSVEGHTEAFF
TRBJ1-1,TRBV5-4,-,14,TGTGCCAGCAGATTGGACTTTCCCCTCGCTGAAGCTTTCTTT,CASRLDFPLAEAFF
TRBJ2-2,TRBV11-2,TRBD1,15,TGTGCCAGCAGCTTCCAGGGGGCCTACACCGGGGAGCTGTTTTTT,CASSFQGAYTGELFF
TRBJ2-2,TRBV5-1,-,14,TGCGCCAGCAGCCAAGACAGAGAGGCCGGGGAGCTGTTTTTT,CASSQDREAGELFF
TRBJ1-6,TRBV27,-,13,TGTGCCAGCAGCTACAAAGGGGATTCACCCCTCCACTTT,CASSYKGDSPLHF
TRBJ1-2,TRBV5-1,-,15,TGCGCCAGCAGCTTGGGAGGGTCATCTATCTATGGCTACACCTTC,CASSLGGSSIYGYTF
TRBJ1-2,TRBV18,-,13,TGTGCCAGCTCACCAGGACAGAGAAATGGCTACACCTTC,CASSPGQRNGYTF
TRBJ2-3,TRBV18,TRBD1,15,TGTGCCAGCTCAGCGGGACAGGGAAACACAGATACGCAGTATTTT,CASSAGQGNTDTQYF
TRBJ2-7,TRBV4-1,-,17,TGCGCCAGCAGCCAAGCTACAGAAGGAGGGGCCTCCTACGAGCAGTACTTC,CASSQATEGGASYEQYF
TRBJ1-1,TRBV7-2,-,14,TGTGCCAGCAGCTTGAGTGCGGGATTCACTGAAGCTTTCTTT,CASSLSAGFTEAFF
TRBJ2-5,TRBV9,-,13,TGTGCCAGCAGCGACGGGGGGCGAGAGACCCAGTACTTC,CASSDGGRETQYF
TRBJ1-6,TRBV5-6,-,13,TGTGCCAGCAGCCGGAAACCTGCGGAAAACCTCCACTTT,CASSRKPAENLHF
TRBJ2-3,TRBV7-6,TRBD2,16,TGTGCCAGCAGCTACCTTAGCGGGATAAGAACAGATACGCAGTATTTT,CASSYLSGIRTDTQYF
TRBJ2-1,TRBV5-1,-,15,TGCGCCAGCAGCTTAGTCGTGGGGGGAGGCAATGAGCAGTTCTTC,CASSLVVGGGNEQFF
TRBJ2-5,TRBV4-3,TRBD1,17,TGCGCCAGCAGCCAAGATCCGCCCGACAGGGGGAAAGAGACCCAGTACTTC,CASSQDPPDRGKETQYF
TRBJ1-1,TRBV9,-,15,TGTGCCAGCAGTCATACAGGGTTTCGGGACACTGAAGCTTTCTTT,CASSHTGFRDTEAFF
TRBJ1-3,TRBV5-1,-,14,TGCGCCAGCAGCTTGGCCCCCGGGGTAGACACCATATATTTT,CASSLAPGVDTIYF
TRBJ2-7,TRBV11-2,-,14,TGTGCCAGCAGCTTGGGGACTGAGACCTACGAGCAGTACTTC,CASSLGTETYEQYF